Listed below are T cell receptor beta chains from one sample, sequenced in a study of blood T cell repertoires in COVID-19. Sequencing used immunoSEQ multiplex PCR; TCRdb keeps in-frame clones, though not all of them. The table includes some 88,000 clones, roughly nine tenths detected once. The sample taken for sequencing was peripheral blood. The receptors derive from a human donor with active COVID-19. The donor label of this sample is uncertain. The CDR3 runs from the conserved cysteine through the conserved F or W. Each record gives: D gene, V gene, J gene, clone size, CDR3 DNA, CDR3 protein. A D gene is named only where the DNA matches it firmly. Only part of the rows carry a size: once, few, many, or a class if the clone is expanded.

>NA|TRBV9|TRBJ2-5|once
TGTGCCAGCAGCGTAGGGGTGGGAGGGGGGCCTGAGACCCAGTACTTC
CASSVGVGGGPETQYF
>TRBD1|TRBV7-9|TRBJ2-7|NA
TGTGCCAGCAGCCCCCGGGACAGGGAGCGCGAGCAGTACTTC
CASSPRDREREQYF
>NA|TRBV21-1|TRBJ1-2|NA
TGTGCCAGCAGCAAAGCCCCGGGACAGGGGAGTTATGGCTACACCTTC
CASSKAPGQGSYGYTF
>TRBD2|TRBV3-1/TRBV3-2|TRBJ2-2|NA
TGTGCCAGCAGCCAAGCATATTCATGGGAGGGATCGGGCACCGGGGAGCTGTTTTTT
CASSQAYSWEGSGTGELFF
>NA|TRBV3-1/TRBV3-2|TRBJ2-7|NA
TGTGCCAGCAGCCAAGGACAGAAAGAGCAGTACTTC
CASSQGQKEQYF
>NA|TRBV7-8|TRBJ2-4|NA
TGTGCCAGCAGCTTATCCGACTGGGTAGCCAAAAACATTCAGTACTTC
CASSLSDWVAKNIQYF
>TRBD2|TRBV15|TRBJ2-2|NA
TGTGCCACCAGCAGAGAAGTGACTAGCGGGGGTCCGGGCGGGGAGCTGTTTTTT
CATSREVTSGGPGGELFF
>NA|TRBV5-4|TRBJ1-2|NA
TGTGCCAGCAGCGGCGAGGGACACGCTAACTATGGCTACACCTTC
CASSGEGHANYGYTF
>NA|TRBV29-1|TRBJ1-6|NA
TGCAGCGTTGGGCAGGGGAATTCACCCCTCCACTTT
CSVGQGNSPLHF
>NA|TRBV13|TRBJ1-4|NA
TGTGCCAGCAGCTTAGGAGGAGGTGAAAAACTGTTTTTT
CASSLGGGEKLFF
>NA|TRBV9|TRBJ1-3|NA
TGTGCCAGCAGCGTAGCTGCGAACAGGGTGCCTGGAAACACCATATATTTT
CASSVAANRVPGNTIYF